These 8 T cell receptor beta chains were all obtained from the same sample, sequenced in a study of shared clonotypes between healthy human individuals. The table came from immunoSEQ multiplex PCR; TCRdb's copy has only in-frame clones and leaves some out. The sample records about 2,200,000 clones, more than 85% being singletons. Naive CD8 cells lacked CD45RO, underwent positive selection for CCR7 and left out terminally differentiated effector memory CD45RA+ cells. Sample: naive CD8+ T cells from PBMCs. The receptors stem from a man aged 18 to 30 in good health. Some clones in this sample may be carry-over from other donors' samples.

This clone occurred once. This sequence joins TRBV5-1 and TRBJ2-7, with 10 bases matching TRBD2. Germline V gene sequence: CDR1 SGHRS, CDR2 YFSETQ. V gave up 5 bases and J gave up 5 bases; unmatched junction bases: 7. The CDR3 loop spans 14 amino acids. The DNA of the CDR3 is TGCGCCAGCAGTCTAGCGGGAGAGGCCCACGAGCAGTACTTC. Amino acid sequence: CASSLAGEAHEQYF.

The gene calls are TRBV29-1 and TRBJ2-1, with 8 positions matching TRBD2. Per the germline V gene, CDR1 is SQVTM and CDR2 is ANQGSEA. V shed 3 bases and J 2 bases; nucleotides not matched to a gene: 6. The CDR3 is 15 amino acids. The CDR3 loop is CSVDLAGGPYNEQFF. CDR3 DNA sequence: TGCAGCGTTGATCTGGCGGGAGGACCCTACAATGAGCAGTTCTTC.

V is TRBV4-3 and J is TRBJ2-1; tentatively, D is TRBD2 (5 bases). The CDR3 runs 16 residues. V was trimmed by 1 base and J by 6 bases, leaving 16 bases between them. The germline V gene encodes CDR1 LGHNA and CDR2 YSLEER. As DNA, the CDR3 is TGCGCCAGCAGCCAAGGCTATAGCGTAGACTTCAATGAGCAGTTCTTC. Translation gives CASSQGYSVDFNEQFF.

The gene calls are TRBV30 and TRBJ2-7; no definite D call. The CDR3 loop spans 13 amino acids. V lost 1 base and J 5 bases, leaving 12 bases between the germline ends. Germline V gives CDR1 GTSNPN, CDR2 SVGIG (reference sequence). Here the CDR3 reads CAWSATNWNEQYF. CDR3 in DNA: TGTGCCTGGAGTGCTACAAATTGGAACGAGCAGTACTTC.

The CDR3 DNA follows: TGTGCCAGCAGTTTACAGGCGGGAGGGTTTACGCAGTATTTT. The encoded protein is CASSLQAGGFTQYF. The gene calls are TRBV27 and TRBJ2-3, with 9 bases lining up with TRBD2. V trimming: 2 bases; J trimming: 8 bases; junction bases outside the gene matches: 5. Germline assignment: CDR1 MNHEY and CDR2 SMNVEV (reference sequence). CDR3 size: 14 residues.

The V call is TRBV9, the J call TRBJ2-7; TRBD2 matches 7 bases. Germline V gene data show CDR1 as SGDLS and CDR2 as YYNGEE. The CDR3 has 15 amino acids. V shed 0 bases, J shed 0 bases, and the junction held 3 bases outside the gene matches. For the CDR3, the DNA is TGTGCCAGCAGCGTAGTGGCGGGAGCCTCCTACGAGCAGTACTTC. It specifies CASSVVAGASYEQYF.

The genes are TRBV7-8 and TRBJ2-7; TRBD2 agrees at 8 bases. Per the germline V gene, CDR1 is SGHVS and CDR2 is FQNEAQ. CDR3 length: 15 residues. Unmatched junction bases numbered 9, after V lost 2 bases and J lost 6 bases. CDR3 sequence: CASSLTSGSWAEQYF. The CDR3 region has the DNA TGTGCCAGCAGCTTAACCAGCGGGAGTTGGGCCGAGCAGTACTTC.

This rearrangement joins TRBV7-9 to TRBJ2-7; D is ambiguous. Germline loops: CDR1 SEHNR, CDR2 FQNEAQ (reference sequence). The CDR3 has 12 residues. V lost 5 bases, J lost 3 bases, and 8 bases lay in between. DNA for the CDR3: TGTGCCAGCAGCGCGAACCACTACGAGCAGTACTTC. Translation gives CASSANHYEQYF. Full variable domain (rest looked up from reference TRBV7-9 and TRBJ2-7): DTGVSQNPRHKITKRGQNVTFRCDPISEHNRLYWYRQTLGQGPEFLTYFQNEAQLEKSRLLSDRFSAERPKGSFSTLEIQRTEQGDSAMYLCASSANHYEQYFGPGTRLTVT.